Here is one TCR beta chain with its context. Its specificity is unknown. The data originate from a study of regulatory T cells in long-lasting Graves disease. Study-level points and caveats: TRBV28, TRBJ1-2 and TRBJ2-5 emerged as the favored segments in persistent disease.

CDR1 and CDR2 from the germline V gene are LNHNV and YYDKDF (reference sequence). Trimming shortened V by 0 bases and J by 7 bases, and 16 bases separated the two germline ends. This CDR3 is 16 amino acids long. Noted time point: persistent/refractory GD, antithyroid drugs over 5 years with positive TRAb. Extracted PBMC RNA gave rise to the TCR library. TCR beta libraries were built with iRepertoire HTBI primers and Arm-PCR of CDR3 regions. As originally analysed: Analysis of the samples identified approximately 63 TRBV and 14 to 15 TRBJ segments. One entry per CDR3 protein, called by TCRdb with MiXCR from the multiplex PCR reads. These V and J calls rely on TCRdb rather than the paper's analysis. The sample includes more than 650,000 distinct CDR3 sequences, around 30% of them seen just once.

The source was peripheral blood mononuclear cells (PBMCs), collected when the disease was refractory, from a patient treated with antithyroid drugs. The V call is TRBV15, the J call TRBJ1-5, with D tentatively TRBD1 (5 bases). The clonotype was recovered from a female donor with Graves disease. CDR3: CATSRDRGRLWQPQHF. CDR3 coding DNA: TGTGCCACCAGCAGAGATCGGGGGAGGCTGTGGCAGCCCCAGCATTTT.